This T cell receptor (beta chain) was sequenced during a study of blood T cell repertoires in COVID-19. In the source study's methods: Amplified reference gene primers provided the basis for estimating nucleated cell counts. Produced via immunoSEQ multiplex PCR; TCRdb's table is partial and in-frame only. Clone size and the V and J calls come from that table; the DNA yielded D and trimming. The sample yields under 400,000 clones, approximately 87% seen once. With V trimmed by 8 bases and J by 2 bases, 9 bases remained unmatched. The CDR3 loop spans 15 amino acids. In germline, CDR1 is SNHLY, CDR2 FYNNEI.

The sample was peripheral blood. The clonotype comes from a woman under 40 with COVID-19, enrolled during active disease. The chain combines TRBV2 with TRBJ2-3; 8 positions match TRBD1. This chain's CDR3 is CASSSRTGPTDTQYF. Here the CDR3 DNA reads TGTGCCAGCTCCTCCCGGACAGGGCCCACAGATACGCAGTATTTT.